This passage covers 28 T cell receptor beta chains from one sample sequenced in a study of cytomegalovirus exposure and HLA in healthy donors. In the PCR, 60 Vbeta and 13 Jbeta primers were used. Clones were read by immunoSEQ multiplex PCR, and TCRdb kept only the in-frame ones, dropping some. The repertoire has under 150,000 clones, approximately 85% of them found once; the top ten carry approximately 8.1%. The sequenced material came from PBMCs. Source of these receptors: a woman in her forties or fifties in good health and CMV-seropositive.

The sample holds one count of this clone. The chain recombines TRBV10-3 with TRBJ1-2; TRBD1 matches 8 bases. V was clipped by 7 bases and J by 4 bases; unmatched bases: 11. This CDR3 is built from 15 residues. Germline assignment: CDR1 ENHRY and CDR2 SYGVKD. CDR3 sequence (DNA): TGTGCCATCACCCCGGGGGGACAGGCGACCTATGGCTACACCTTC. The encoded protein is CAITPGGQATYGYTF.

This chain connects TRBV7-2 to TRBJ1-5, with a weak D call TRBD1 (5 bases). The germline V gene has CDR1 SGHTA and CDR2 FQGNSA. This CDR3 spans 15 amino acids. Trimming shortened V by 4 bases and J by 0 bases, and 10 bases separated the two germline ends. The CDR3 sequence is CASSWGGNSNQPQHF. Here the CDR3 DNA reads TGTGCCAGCAGCTGGGGGGGAAATAGCAATCAGCCCCAGCATTTT.

This clone appeared a few times. The V and J genes are TRBV4-1 and TRBJ2-2; D is ambiguous. V was trimmed by 5 bases and J by 4 bases, leaving 17 bases between them. The CDR3 extends over 16 amino acids. CDR1 MGHRA and CDR2 YSYEKL come from the germline V gene. CDR3 in amino acids: CASSENSLGLTGELFF. The DNA for the CDR3 is TGCGCCAGCAGCGAAAATTCCCTGGGCCTCACCGGGGAGCTGTTTTTT.

V gene TRBV19 combines with J gene TRBJ2-3, with 9 bases matching TRBD2. Germline lookup yields CDR1 LNHDA and CDR2 SQIVND (reference sequence). V lost 4 bases, J lost 6 bases, and 2 bases stayed unmatched. CDR3 size: 13 residues. The CDR3 is CASSSGGADTQYF. The CDR3 DNA reads TGTGCCAGTAGTAGCGGGGGGGCCGATACGCAGTATTTT.

The CDR3 spells CASSILAGQETQYF. CDR3 bases: TGCGCCAGCAGCATACTAGCGGGGCAAGAGACCCAGTACTTC. J is TRBJ2-5 and V is TRBV5-1, with 10 bases that match TRBD2. Germline loops: CDR1 SGHRS, CDR2 YFSETQ. CDR3 length: 14 residues. V lost 4 bases to trimming and J lost 2 bases; unmatched junction nucleotides: 2.

This chain connects TRBV7-9 to TRBJ1-2; D unclear. Per germline, CDR1 SEHNR and CDR2 FQNEAQ (reference sequence). The CDR3 has 13 amino acids. The V gene lost 1 base and the J gene lost 9 bases, with 12 bases spanning the gap. In DNA, the CDR3 is TGTGCCAGCAGCTTAGGTTCTGAGATCAGCTACACCTTC. The encoded protein is CASSLGSEISYTF. The complete variable domain, with remaining parts taken from reference TRBV7-9 and TRBJ1-2, reads DTGVSQNPRHKITKRGQNVTFRCDPISEHNRLYWYRQTLGQGPEFLTYFQNEAQLEKSRLLSDRFSAERPKGSFSTLEIQRTEQGDSAMYLCASSLGSEISYTFGSGTRLTVV.

This clone was seen repeatedly, ten times or more. V and J are TRBV5-4 and TRBJ1-2; D gene uncertain. The germline V gene encodes CDR1 SGHNT and CDR2 YYREEE (reference sequence). Deletions cut 2 bases from V and 2 bases from J, with 16 bases between. The CDR3 totals 16 residues. The CDR3 is CASSLDPGFTNYGYTF. CDR3 nucleotides: TGTGCCAGCAGCTTAGACCCGGGATTTACAAACTATGGCTACACCTTC.

In this sample, this clone turned up a few times. The chain employs TRBV5-4 and TRBJ1-1; tentative D call: TRBD1 (6 bases). Trimming stripped 4 bases from V and 1 base from J, with 14 bases between. The CDR3 is 15 amino acids. Germline V gene sequence: CDR1 SGHNT, CDR2 YYREEE (reference sequence). In nucleotides, the CDR3 is TGTGCCAGCAGCGTACCGGGACAAGGGAACACTGAAGCTTTCTTT. Translated: CASSVPGQGNTEAFF.

The genes are TRBV7-2 and TRBJ2-3, with TRBD1 matching 7 bases. Germline V gives CDR1 SGHTA, CDR2 FQGNSA. The CDR3 contains 15 residues. The trim removed 1 base at V and 3 bases at J, leaving 4 bases unmatched. The CDR3 loop is CASSLGGGQTDTQYF. The CDR3 DNA follows: TGTGCCAGCAGCTTAGGAGGGGGCCAAACAGATACGCAGTATTTT.

This clone was recorded once. The V gene is TRBV7-2, the J gene TRBJ1-4; D may be TRBD1 (6 bases). Germline CDR1 is SGHTA and CDR2 is FQGNSA. This CDR3 has 15 residues. Trimming cost V 5 bases and J 4 bases, with 14 bases left between them. DNA of the CDR3: TGTGCCAGCAGCCCACGGACAGCGCATAATGAAAAACTGTTTTTT. Its translation: CASSPRTAHNEKLFF.

V usage is TRBV2 and J usage is TRBJ2-3; tentative D call: TRBD2 (6 bases). The ends were cut back, 7 bases at V and 1 base at J, with 18 bases in the middle. The CDR3 is 16 amino acids. Germline-derived CDR1 and CDR2 are SNHLY and FYNNEI. This chain's CDR3 is CASTLLRGTRTDTQYF. The CDR3 DNA sequence: TGTGCCAGCACCCTACTCCGGGGGACCCGCACAGATACGCAGTATTTT.

For the CDR3, the DNA is TGCGCCAGCAGCCCCAATCTGGGGGCGGGCACAGATACGCAGTATTTT. Residues: CASSPNLGAGTDTQYF. The genes are TRBV4-3 and TRBJ2-3, with D tentatively TRBD1 (6 bases). Germline CDR1 and CDR2: LGHNA and YSLEER. Trimming shortened V by 4 bases and J by 1 base, and 15 bases separated the two germline ends. The CDR3 sequence is 16 residues long.

The chain couples TRBV20-1 to TRBJ2-5, with D possibly being TRBD2 (6 bases). The CDR3 runs 11 residues. Deletions cut 5 bases from V and 4 bases from J, with 8 bases between. CDR1 and CDR2 from the germline V gene are DFQATT and SNEGSKA (reference sequence). CDR3 amino acids: CSAPGGETQYF. CDR3 DNA: TGCAGTGCTCCCGGGGGAGAGACCCAGTACTTC.

The V and J genes are TRBV10-3 and TRBJ1-6; a possible D gene is TRBD1 (5 bases). Per the germline V gene, CDR1 is ENHRY and CDR2 is SYGVKD. This CDR3 comprises 17 residues. Trimming shortened V by 10 bases and J by 0 bases, and 19 bases separated the two germline ends. The CDR3 DNA reads as TGTGCCACGCAAGGCGCAGGGCCGAGCTCCTATAATTCACCCCTCCACTTT. Encoded protein: CATQGAGPSSYNSPLHF.

The chain combines TRBV11-2 with TRBJ2-1; maybe TRBD2 (5 bases). V lost 5 bases and J lost 4, with 9 bases in between. Germline values: CDR1 SGHAT, CDR2 FQNNGV. The CDR3 consists of 13 residues. CDR3 nucleotide sequence: TGTGCCAGCAGCCCGGACTTTTACAATGAGCAGTTCTTC. It codes for CASSPDFYNEQFF.

The chain is built from TRBV6-4 and TRBJ2-1; D gene uncertain. The CDR3 is 11 amino acids. Per the germline V gene, CDR1 is MRHNA and CDR2 is SNTAGT. V was trimmed by 4 bases and J by 11 bases, leaving 9 bases between them. The CDR3 reads CASSAGEKQFF. CDR3 in DNA: TGTGCCAGCAGTGCTGGAGAAAAGCAGTTCTTC.

This clone was found once. This rearrangement joins TRBV25-1 to TRBJ2-5; tentatively, D is TRBD2 (6 bases). V was clipped by 3 bases and J by 5 bases, with 13 bases between them. This CDR3 spans 14 amino acids. From germline, CDR1 is MGHDK and CDR2 SYGVNS. Here the CDR3 DNA reads TGTGCCAGCAGTGATCCGGGAGAATTGGAGACCCAGTACTTC. Translation: CASSDPGELETQYF.

This clone was seen more than once but under ten times. The chain combines TRBV18 with TRBJ2-2, with 13 bases fitting TRBD2. The CDR3 runs 18 residues. From germline, CDR1 is KGHSH and CDR2 LQKENI. The trim removed 4 bases at V and 2 bases at J, leaving 7 bases unmatched. In DNA, the CDR3 is TGTGCCAGCTCACGACTAGCGGGAGGTATCCTTAACACCGGGGAGCTGTTTTTT. It translates to CASSRLAGGILNTGELFF.

This chain joins TRBV4-1 and TRBJ2-7; 10 bases are a match to TRBD1. Germline assignment: CDR1 MGHRA and CDR2 YSYEKL. There are 16 residues in the CDR3. V shed 4 bases, J shed 5 bases, and the junction held 11 bases outside the gene matches. The CDR3 coding sequence is TGCGCCAGCAGCCTAAGTGAGGGACAGGGGAGACACGAGCAGTACTTC. Residues: CASSLSEGQGRHEQYF.

This chain connects TRBV7-9 to TRBJ2-1; 11 nucleotides align to TRBD2. The CDR3 length is 17 residues. From germline, CDR1 is SEHNR and CDR2 FQNEAQ (reference sequence). Trimming removed 2 bases from V and 2 bases from J; junction bases left unmatched: 5. CDR3: CASSLSATSGTYNEQFF. In DNA, the CDR3 is TGTGCCAGCAGCTTATCGGCGACTAGCGGGACCTACAATGAGCAGTTCTTC.

The V gene is TRBV7-8, the J gene TRBJ2-5; D is unresolved. The CDR3 is 14 amino acids. Trimming pared 2 bases from V and 2 bases from J, leaving 9 bases between. In germline, CDR1 is SGHVS, CDR2 FQNEAQ. CDR3 sequence reads: CASSLRGQQETQYF. The CDR3 DNA follows: TGTGCCAGCAGCTTACGAGGTCAGCAAGAGACCCAGTACTTC.

This chain uses TRBV19 with TRBJ2-1; D might be TRBD1 (6 bases). CDR3 size: 12 residues. Germline values: CDR1 LNHDA, CDR2 SQIVND (reference sequence). The germline V and J ends were trimmed by 5 bases and 7 bases, with 9 bases remaining between them. CDR3 coding DNA: TGTGCCAGTAGTTTCAGGGGTAATGAGCAGTTCTTC. Encoded protein: CASSFRGNEQFF. The full variable domain, rest sourced from reference TRBV19 and TRBJ2-1, is DGGITQSPKYLFRKEGQNVTLSCEQNLNHDAMYWYRQDPGQGLRLIYYSQIVNDFQKGDIAEGYSVSREKKESFPLTVTSAQKNPTAFYLCASSFRGNEQFFGPGTRLTVL.

CDR3 nucleotide sequence: TGTGCCAGCAGCTACCATAGCGGGGGGGTGTCTGAGCAGTTCTTC. This gives the protein CASSYHSGGVSEQFF. J is TRBJ2-1 and V is TRBV5-4, with 11 bases identical to TRBD2. Trimming took 3 bases from V and 9 from J; bases not matched to a gene: 8. Germline loops: CDR1 SGHNT, CDR2 YYREEE (reference sequence). This CDR3 spans 15 amino acids. The full variable domain, with the rest looked up from reference TRBV5-4 and TRBJ2-1, is ETGVTQSPTHLIKTRGQQVTLRCSSQSGHNTVSWYQQALGQGPQFIFQYYREEENGRGNFPPRFSGLQFPNYSSELNVNALELDDSALYLCASSYHSGGVSEQFFGPGTRLTVL.

The CDR3 loop is CASSPRTENEQFF. CDR3 coding DNA: TGCGCCAGCAGCCCCAGGACTGAGAATGAGCAGTTCTTC. The chain links TRBV5-1 to TRBJ2-1; possible D gene TRBD2, 5 bases. Germline lookup yields CDR1 SGHRS and CDR2 YFSETQ. There are 13 residues in the CDR3. V was trimmed by 4 bases and J by 7 bases, leaving 12 bases between them.

This sequence joins TRBV2 and TRBJ2-7; D remains ambiguous. The CDR3 runs 14 residues. Trimming pared 3 bases from V and 4 bases from J, leaving 13 bases between. Germline-derived CDR1 and CDR2 are SNHLY and FYNNEI. CDR3 in DNA: TGTGCCAGCAGTGACGGTAGCCGGCCTTACGAGCAGTACTTC. It encodes CASSDGSRPYEQYF.

The CDR3 coding sequence is TGTGCCAGCTCACCCCGGACAGAAAAAACTGGGGCCAACGTCCTGACTTTC. It codes for CASSPRTEKTGANVLTF. The genes are TRBV18 and TRBJ2-6; D may be TRBD1 (6 bases). The CDR3 is made up of 17 amino acids. CDR1 is KGHSH, CDR2 LQKENI, per germline. Trimming left V 3 bases short and J 2 bases short, with 14 bases between.

The chain carries TRBV4-3 and TRBJ1-3; D not resolved. Germline assignment: CDR1 LGHNA and CDR2 YSLEER. CDR3 length equals 16 residues. Trimming took off 1 base at V and 1 base at J, with 11 bases between the two ends. The CDR3 loop is CASSQVTGFSGNTIYF. CDR3 bases: TGCGCCAGCAGCCAAGTGACGGGGTTTTCTGGAAACACCATATATTTT.

This clone was detected only a few times. The chain joins TRBV7-3 to TRBJ1-1; weak D call: TRBD1 (5 bases). The V end lost 5 bases, the J end lost 5 bases, and 12 bases lay between the germline ends. The CDR3 has 13 residues. Germline CDR1 and CDR2: SGHTA and FQGTGA. In DNA, the CDR3 is TGTGCCAGCAGCGGGGCGAAGGGTACTGAAGCTTTCTTT. This sequence encodes CASSGAKGTEAFF.